This T cell receptor beta chain was recorded in a study of OX40 agonist ivuxolimab in advanced cancers. General study points: It was also the case that some nonresponders had low normalized T-cell clonal expansion. Among the lowest peripheral clonal expansion occurred in 0.1-3.0 mg/kg partial responders. The study observed clonal expansion of CD4+ and CD8+ blood T cells by week 6 at 0.1 to 3.0 mg/kg.

Comments on this clone: Its antigen is not known.

The germline V and J ends were trimmed by 8 bases and 2 bases, with 16 bases remaining between them. Germline CDR1 and CDR2: MNHNS and SASEGT. This CDR3 is built from 15 residues. Sequencing was performed with immunoSEQ multiplex PCR; in TCRdb, only in-frame clones are kept and a portion is missing. The table lists tens of thousands of clones, about 85% of them singletons. Samples of blood were obtained at baseline, on cycle 4 day 1, and on cycle 7 day 1. The chain couples TRBV6-1 to TRBJ1-5, with D possibly TRBD1 on 5 matching bases. Sequences were derived from CD4+ or CD8+ T cells sorted from blood, sampled in a trial of the OX40 agonist ivuxolimab. The sequence was collected from an adult with an advanced solid tumor such as melanoma, head and neck, liver or kidney cancer. CDR3 sequence: CASGWDVRGNQPQHF. CDR3 sequence (DNA): TGTGCCAGCGGCTGGGACGTTCGGGGCAATCAGCCCCAGCATTTT.